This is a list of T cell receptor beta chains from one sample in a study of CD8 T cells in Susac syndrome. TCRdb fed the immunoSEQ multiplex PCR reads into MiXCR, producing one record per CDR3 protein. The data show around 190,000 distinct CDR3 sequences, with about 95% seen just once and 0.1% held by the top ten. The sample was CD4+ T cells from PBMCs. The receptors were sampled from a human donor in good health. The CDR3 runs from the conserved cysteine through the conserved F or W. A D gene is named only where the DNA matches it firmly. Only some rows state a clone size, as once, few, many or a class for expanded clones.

CDR3nt: TGCAGCGTAGGCCCTAGCCGGGGGGAGACCCAGTACTTC
CDR3aa: CSVGPSRGETQYF
j_gene: TRBJ2-5
abundance: NA
v_gene: TRBV29-1
d_gene: NA

CDR3nt: TGCAGTGCTAGAGTTGGGGCTGGCAATCAGCCCCAGCATTTT
CDR3aa: CSARVGAGNQPQHF
j_gene: TRBJ1-5
abundance: NA
v_gene: TRBV20-1
d_gene: NA

CDR3nt: TGTGCCAGCACCCCGGGACTAGCGGGAGTTACCTCCCGAAACATTCAGTACTTC
CDR3aa: CASTPGLAGVTSRNIQYF
j_gene: TRBJ2-4
abundance: NA
v_gene: TRBV3-1
d_gene: TRBD2

CDR3nt: TGTGCCTGGTCCGGGACACGGAACACCGGGGAGCTGTTTTTT
CDR3aa: CAWSGTRNTGELFF
j_gene: TRBJ2-2
abundance: NA
v_gene: TRBV30
d_gene: NA

CDR3nt: TGTGCCAGCAGCTTTCCACTAGGGGGGATGGGTGAGCAGTTCTTC
CDR3aa: CASSFPLGGMGEQFF
j_gene: TRBJ2-1
abundance: once
v_gene: TRBV7-8
d_gene: NA

CDR3nt: TGTGCCAGCAGGCCTGGGACAGCAAATAACTATGGCTACACCTTC
CDR3aa: CASRPGTANNYGYTF
j_gene: TRBJ1-2
abundance: NA
v_gene: TRBV25-1
d_gene: TRBD1

CDR3nt: TGTGCCAGTAGTATAGACCACAGATACTTGAAACTGTTTTTT
CDR3aa: CASSIDHRYLKLFF
j_gene: TRBJ1-4
abundance: NA
v_gene: TRBV19
d_gene: NA

CDR3nt: TGTGCCAGCAGTGAAGACAGGAACACTGAAGCTTTCTTT
CDR3aa: CASSEDRNTEAFF
j_gene: TRBJ1-1
abundance: NA
v_gene: TRBV2
d_gene: NA

CDR3nt: TGTGCCAGCAACAGGTTCCAAGAGACCCAGTACTTC
CDR3aa: CASNRFQETQYF
j_gene: TRBJ2-5
abundance: NA
v_gene: TRBV2
d_gene: NA

CDR3nt: TGCAGCGTTGGTCGGCAGCGCTACGAGCAGTACTTC
CDR3aa: CSVGRQRYEQYF
j_gene: TRBJ2-7
abundance: NA
v_gene: TRBV29-1
d_gene: NA

CDR3nt: TGTGCCAGCAGCCCCTGGACTCGGGAGCTGTTTTTT
CDR3aa: CASSPWTRELFF
j_gene: TRBJ2-2
abundance: NA
v_gene: TRBV3-1
d_gene: NA

CDR3nt: TGCAGTGCTAGAGATACGCGCGGGATTGAAGAGACCCAGTACTTC
CDR3aa: CSARDTRGIEETQYF
j_gene: TRBJ2-5
abundance: NA
v_gene: TRBV20-1
d_gene: NA

CDR3nt: TGTGCCAGCAGTTACGCTGACAGGGGTCAAGGAGATACGCAGTATTTT
CDR3aa: CASSYADRGQGDTQYF
j_gene: TRBJ2-3
abundance: NA
v_gene: TRBV6-5
d_gene: TRBD1

CDR3nt: TGTGCCAGCAGTTACTCGCAGGGAAGGGGGTTCTTC
CDR3aa: CASSYSQGRGFF
j_gene: TRBJ2-1
abundance: NA
v_gene: TRBV6-2/TRBV6-3
d_gene: NA

CDR3nt: TGTGCCAGCCTCCTAGGACTAGCGGTCACCGGGGAGCTGTTTTTT
CDR3aa: CASLLGLAVTGELFF
j_gene: TRBJ2-2
abundance: NA
v_gene: TRBV12-3/TRBV12-4
d_gene: TRBD2

CDR3nt: TGTGCCAGCAGTCAGACAGGACTCGCCGAGACCCAGTACTTC
CDR3aa: CASSQTGLAETQYF
j_gene: TRBJ2-5
abundance: NA
v_gene: TRBV28
d_gene: NA

CDR3nt: TGTGCCATCAGTGAGTCGTCCGGGAGCACAGATACGCAGTATTTT
CDR3aa: CAISESSGSTDTQYF
j_gene: TRBJ2-3
abundance: once
v_gene: TRBV10-3
d_gene: NA

CDR3nt: TGTGCCAGCAGCCCCCGACTAGCGGGAGGCGGGGGGGAGCAGTTCTTC
CDR3aa: CASSPRLAGGGGEQFF
j_gene: TRBJ2-1
abundance: NA
v_gene: TRBV3-1
d_gene: TRBD2

CDR3nt: TGTGCCAGCAGTTTAGGACAGTTCAATCAGCCCCAGCATTTT
CDR3aa: CASSLGQFNQPQHF
j_gene: TRBJ1-5
abundance: few
v_gene: TRBV12-3/TRBV12-4
d_gene: NA

CDR3nt: TGTGCCTGGACGGGCTCCGGGGGCGCTCAGCCCCAGCATTTT
CDR3aa: CAWTGSGGAQPQHF
j_gene: TRBJ1-5
abundance: NA
v_gene: TRBV30
d_gene: NA

CDR3nt: TGTGCCAGCAGCCAAGTGGGGGATAGCGGGGGGCTACAGTTCTTC
CDR3aa: CASSQVGDSGGLQFF
j_gene: TRBJ2-1
abundance: NA
v_gene: TRBV3-1
d_gene: TRBD2

CDR3nt: TGTGCCCTGAGTTGGGGGGGAGGGAGCGATCAGCCCCAGCATTTT
CDR3aa: CALSWGGGSDQPQHF
j_gene: TRBJ1-5
abundance: NA
v_gene: TRBV5-4
d_gene: NA

CDR3nt: TGTGCCAGCAGTTTAACAGGGATTAATTCACCCCTCCACTTT
CDR3aa: CASSLTGINSPLHF
j_gene: TRBJ1-6
abundance: NA
v_gene: TRBV27
d_gene: NA

CDR3nt: TGTGCCAGCAGTCTCTTCACTTACTATGGCTACACCTTC
CDR3aa: CASSLFTYYGYTF
j_gene: TRBJ1-2
abundance: NA
v_gene: TRBV28
d_gene: NA

CDR3nt: TGCAGTGCCGACCAGCGGGACTATACGCAGTATTTT
CDR3aa: CSADQRDYTQYF
j_gene: TRBJ2-3
abundance: NA
v_gene: TRBV20-1
d_gene: TRBD2

CDR3nt: TGTGCCATCAGTGAGTCAAGCACTAGTACCACAGATACGCAGTATTTT
CDR3aa: CAISESSTSTTDTQYF
j_gene: TRBJ2-3
abundance: NA
v_gene: TRBV10-3
d_gene: NA

CDR3nt: TGTGCCAGCAGCTTAAGCCAACAAGGCCACACCATATATTTT
CDR3aa: CASSLSQQGHTIYF
j_gene: TRBJ1-3
abundance: NA
v_gene: TRBV7-9
d_gene: NA

CDR3nt: TGCAGCGTTTTTGGGACTGGCTATGGCTACACCTTC
CDR3aa: CSVFGTGYGYTF
j_gene: TRBJ1-2
abundance: NA
v_gene: TRBV29-1
d_gene: NA

CDR3nt: TGTGCCAGCAGCTTCTCGGCGGGGGGAGCCGAAGAGACCCAGTACTTC
CDR3aa: CASSFSAGGAEETQYF
j_gene: TRBJ2-5
abundance: once
v_gene: TRBV7-2
d_gene: TRBD2

CDR3nt: TGCAGTGCCGGCGGGAGGAGCACAGATACGCAGTATTTT
CDR3aa: CSAGGRSTDTQYF
j_gene: TRBJ2-3
abundance: NA
v_gene: TRBV20-1
d_gene: TRBD2

CDR3nt: TGTGCCAGCAGCGAGGAGGGACAGGTTAATGAAAAACTGTTTTTT
CDR3aa: CASSEEGQVNEKLFF
j_gene: TRBJ1-4
abundance: NA
v_gene: TRBV7-9
d_gene: TRBD1

CDR3nt: TGTGCCAGCAGCTTGGTGGCGGGAGGAGAGACCCAGTACTTC
CDR3aa: CASSLVAGGETQYF
j_gene: TRBJ2-5
abundance: few
v_gene: TRBV7-9
d_gene: TRBD2

CDR3nt: TGTGCCAGCTCACCGGTGGTGGGAGAGACCCAGTACTTC
CDR3aa: CASSPVVGETQYF
j_gene: TRBJ2-5
abundance: NA
v_gene: TRBV18
d_gene: NA

CDR3nt: TGTGCCAGCAGCTTAGGAACTATGAACACTGAAGCTTTCTTT
CDR3aa: CASSLGTMNTEAFF
j_gene: TRBJ1-1
abundance: NA
v_gene: TRBV11-2
d_gene: NA

CDR3nt: TGCAGCGTTCGGAGACTAGCGGGACCAGATACGCAGTATTTT
CDR3aa: CSVRRLAGPDTQYF
j_gene: TRBJ2-3
abundance: NA
v_gene: TRBV29-1
d_gene: TRBD2

CDR3nt: TGCGCCAGCAGCGCTCGTGGGCGGGGGCCCACAGATACGCAGTATTTT
CDR3aa: CASSARGRGPTDTQYF
j_gene: TRBJ2-3
abundance: NA
v_gene: TRBV5-1
d_gene: NA

CDR3nt: TGTGCCTGGAGCAAGACGAACACTGAAGCTTTCTTT
CDR3aa: CAWSKTNTEAFF
j_gene: TRBJ1-1
abundance: NA
v_gene: TRBV30
d_gene: NA